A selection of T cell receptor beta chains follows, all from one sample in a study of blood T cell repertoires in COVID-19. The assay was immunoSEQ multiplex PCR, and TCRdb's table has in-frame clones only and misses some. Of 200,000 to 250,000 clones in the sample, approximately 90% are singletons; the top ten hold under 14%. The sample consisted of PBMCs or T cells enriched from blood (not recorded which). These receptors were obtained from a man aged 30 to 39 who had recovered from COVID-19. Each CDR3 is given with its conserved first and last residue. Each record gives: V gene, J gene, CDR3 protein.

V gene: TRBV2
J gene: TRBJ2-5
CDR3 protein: CASSRDREIWSQETQYF

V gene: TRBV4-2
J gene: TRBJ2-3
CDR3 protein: CASSQENKLDTQYF

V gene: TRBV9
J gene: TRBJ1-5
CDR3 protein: CASSPGTGHQPQHF

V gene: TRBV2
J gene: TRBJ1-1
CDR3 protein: CASSQAGIMNTEAFF

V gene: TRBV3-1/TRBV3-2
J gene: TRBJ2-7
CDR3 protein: CASSLNLEPSEQYF

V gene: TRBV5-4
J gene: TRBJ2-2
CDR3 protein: CASSLGGTVITGELFF

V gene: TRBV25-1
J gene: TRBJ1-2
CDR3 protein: CASSFGGIYGYTF

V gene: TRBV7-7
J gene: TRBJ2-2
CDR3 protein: CASSSRTAGTGELFF

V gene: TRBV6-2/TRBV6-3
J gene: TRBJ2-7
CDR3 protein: CASSYVSYEQYF

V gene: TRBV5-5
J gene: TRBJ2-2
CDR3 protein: CASSLGLFPTGELFF

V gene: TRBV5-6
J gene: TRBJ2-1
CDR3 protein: CASSFRRVAYNEQFF

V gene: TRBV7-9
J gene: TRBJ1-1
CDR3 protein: CASSGSTGAFTEAFF

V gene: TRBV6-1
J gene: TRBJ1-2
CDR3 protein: CASSERTGWHYGYTF

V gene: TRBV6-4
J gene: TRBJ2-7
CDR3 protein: CASSDSKNPLAGGAYEQYF

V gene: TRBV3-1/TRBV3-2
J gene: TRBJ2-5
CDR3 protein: CASSQVRGGIQETQYF

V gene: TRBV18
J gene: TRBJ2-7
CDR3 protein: CASSPLGQVYEQYF

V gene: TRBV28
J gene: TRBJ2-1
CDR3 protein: CASSSLGQGTYNEQFF

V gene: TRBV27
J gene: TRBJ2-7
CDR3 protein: CASSLSLGGEQYF

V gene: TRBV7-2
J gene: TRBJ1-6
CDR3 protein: CASSSYGTVNSPLHF

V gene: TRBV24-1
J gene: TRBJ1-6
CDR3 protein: CATSDPGQGHNSPLHF

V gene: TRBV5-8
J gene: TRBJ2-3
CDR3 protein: CASSLSYLSTDTQYF

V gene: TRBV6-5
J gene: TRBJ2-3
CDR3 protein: CASPSGTGGTDTQYF

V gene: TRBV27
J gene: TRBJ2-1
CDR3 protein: CASRLSGTSVDEQFF

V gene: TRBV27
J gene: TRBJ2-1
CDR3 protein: CASSLLAHNEQFF

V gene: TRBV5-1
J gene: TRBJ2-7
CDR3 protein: CASSPGSYEQYF

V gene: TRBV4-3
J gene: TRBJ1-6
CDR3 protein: CASSQDGTVDNSPLHF

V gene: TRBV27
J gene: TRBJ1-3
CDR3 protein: CASSLFRDSGNTIYF

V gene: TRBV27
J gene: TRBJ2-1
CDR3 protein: CASSLGLAGVGNVQFF

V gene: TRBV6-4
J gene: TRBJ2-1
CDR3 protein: CASSDGSSYNEQFF

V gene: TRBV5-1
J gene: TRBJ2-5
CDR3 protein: CASRETDRTQETQYF

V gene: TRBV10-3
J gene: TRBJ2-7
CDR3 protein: CAISGQGGNYEQYF

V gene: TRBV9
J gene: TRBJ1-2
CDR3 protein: CASSPSTGFYGYTF

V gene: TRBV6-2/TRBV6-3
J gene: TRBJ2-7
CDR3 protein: CASSKTGNSYEQYF

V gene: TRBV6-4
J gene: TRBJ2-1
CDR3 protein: CASKIQRLSSYNEQFF

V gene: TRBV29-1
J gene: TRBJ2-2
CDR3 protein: CSVYLGLAGGIGTGELFF

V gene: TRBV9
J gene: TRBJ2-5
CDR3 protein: CASSVGTAVFQETQYF

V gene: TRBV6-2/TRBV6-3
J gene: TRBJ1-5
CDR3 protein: CASSPGNRDQPQHF